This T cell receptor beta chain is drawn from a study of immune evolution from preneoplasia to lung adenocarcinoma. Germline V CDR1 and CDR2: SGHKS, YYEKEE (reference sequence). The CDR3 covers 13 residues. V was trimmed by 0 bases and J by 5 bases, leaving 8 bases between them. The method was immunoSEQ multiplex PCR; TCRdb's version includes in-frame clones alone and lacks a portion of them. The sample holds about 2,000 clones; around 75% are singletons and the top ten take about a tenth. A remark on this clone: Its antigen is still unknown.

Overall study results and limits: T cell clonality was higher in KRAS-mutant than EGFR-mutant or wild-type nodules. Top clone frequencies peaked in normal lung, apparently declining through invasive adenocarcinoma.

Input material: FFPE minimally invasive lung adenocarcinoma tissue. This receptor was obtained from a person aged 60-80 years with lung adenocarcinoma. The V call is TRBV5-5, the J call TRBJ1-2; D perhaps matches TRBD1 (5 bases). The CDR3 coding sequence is TGTGCCAGCAGCTTGGGACAGCTATATGGCTACACCTTC. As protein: CASSLGQLYGYTF.